This T cell receptor (beta chain) was identified during a study of CD8 T cells in ankylosing spondylitis. This clonotype has only a few counts. Its specificity is unknown. Researchers built TCR beta libraries using quantitative 5'-RACE with molecular barcodes. TCRdb passed the 5' RACE reads through MiXCR, listing each CDR3 protein once. The sample includes just over 150,000 distinct CDR3 sequences, around 18% of them seen just once. Germline CDR1 and CDR2: MNHEY and SVGAGI. This CDR3 contains 15 residues. Trimming removed 2 bases at V and 5 bases at J, with 12 bases between. Study-wide points: From matched ankylosing spondylitis synovial fluid, disease-linked clones were reportedly recovered at significantly enriched levels. Ankylosing spondylitis blood appeared to carry a characteristic TCR beta motif of roughly 8 highly homologous variants.

The V call is TRBV6-5, the J call TRBJ2-2, with D perhaps TRBD2 (6 bases). Sequenced sample: blood, either unsorted or a sorted T cell fraction (not recorded which). The clonotype was recovered from a male donor with ankylosing spondylitis or in good health (not recorded which). The CDR3, as DNA: TGTGCCAGCAGTTACGCCTATGGGGGGACCGGGGAGCTGTTTTTT. Translation: CASSYAYGGTGELFF.